The present entry profiles one TCR beta chain with its context. This entry belongs to a study of cytomegalovirus exposure and HLA in healthy donors. This CDR3 spans 15 amino acids. Germline loops: CDR1 LNHDA, CDR2 SQIVND (reference sequence). Losses at the gene ends were 6 bases for V and 4 bases for J; bases not matched to a gene: 2. PCR involved 60 Vbeta and 13 Jbeta primers. Clones were sequenced by immunoSEQ multiplex PCR, and TCRdb holds only the in-frame ones, with some missing. The sample yields hundreds of thousands of clones, approximately 80% seen once. This clonotype was sampled from a young man in good health and CMV-seronegative. Sequenced material: PBMCs. V usage is TRBV19 and J usage is TRBJ2-2; 13 bases are a match to TRBD2. The CDR3 DNA reads as TGTGCCAGTAGCGGACTAGCGGGGGCCACCGGGGAGCTGTTTTTT. It translates to CASSGLAGATGELFF.